This TCR beta chain originates from a study of somatic mutations in cytotoxic T cells in rheumatoid arthritis. Study results and limitations: No significant CD8+ T-cell clonality difference was found between rheumatoid arthritis patients and age-matched controls.

Concerning this clone: The antigen remains unidentified.

TCRdb keeps only in-frame clones here, not all; method: immunoSEQ multiplex PCR. This sample has some 25,000 clones; about 80% occur once, and the top ten carry more than 4.5%. The V end was cut by 0 bases, the J end by 0 bases, with 14 bases between. The CDR3 is 16 residues long. The V gene's germline CDR1 is GTSNPN and CDR2 SVGIG (reference sequence). The rearrangement uses TRBV30 and TRBJ1-1; D gene unclear. Source material: CD8+ T cells sorted from blood. This receptor was taken from a man in his forties or fifties in good health. CDR3 coding DNA: TGTGCCTGGAGTGTAGGTTCCGGGATAATGAACACTGAAGCTTTCTTT. This codes for CAWSVGSGIMNTEAFF.